This T cell receptor (beta chain) was identified during a study of blood T cells in healthy people across ages. The second PCR ran roughly 6 to 11 cycles with a sample-barcoded 5' primer and J-beta primers. TCRdb re-derived calls from the 5' RACE reads in MiXCR, one entry per CDR3 protein. Of more than 650,000 distinct CDR3 sequences listed, roughly 50% are singletons. Findings and caveats of the study: It was held that the diversity estimates obtained from one million T cells were underestimates.

Comments on this clonotype: Its antigen is undetermined.

The sample comprised blood. The receptor was derived from an elderly man in good health.

As DNA, the CDR3 is TGTGCCAGCAATCCTCAGAGAGCCGGGACCGAGACCCAGTACTTC. Translation gives CASNPQRAGTETQYF. This rearrangement joins TRBV28 to TRBJ2-5; D tentatively fits TRBD1 or TRBD2 (5 bases each). The length of the CDR3 is 15 residues. Trimming pared 7 bases from V and 5 bases from J, leaving 20 bases between. Germline V gives CDR1 MDHEN, CDR2 SYDVKM.